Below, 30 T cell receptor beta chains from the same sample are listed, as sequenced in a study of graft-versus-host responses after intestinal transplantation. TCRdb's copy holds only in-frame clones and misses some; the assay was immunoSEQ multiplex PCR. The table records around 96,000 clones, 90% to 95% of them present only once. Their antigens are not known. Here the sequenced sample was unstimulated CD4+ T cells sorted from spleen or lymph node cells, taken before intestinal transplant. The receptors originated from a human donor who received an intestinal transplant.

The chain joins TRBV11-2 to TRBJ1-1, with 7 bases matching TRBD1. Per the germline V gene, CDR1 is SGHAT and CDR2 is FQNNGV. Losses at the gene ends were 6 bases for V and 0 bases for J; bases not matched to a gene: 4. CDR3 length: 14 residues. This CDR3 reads CASRQGTMNTEAFF. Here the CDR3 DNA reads TGTGCCAGCAGACAGGGGACGATGAACACTGAAGCTTTCTTT.

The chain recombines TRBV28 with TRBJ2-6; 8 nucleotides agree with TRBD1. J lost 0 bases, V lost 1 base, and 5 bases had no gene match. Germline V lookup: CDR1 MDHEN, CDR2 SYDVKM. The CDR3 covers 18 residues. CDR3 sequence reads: CASSLLDRAFSGANVLTF. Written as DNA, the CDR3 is TGTGCCAGCAGTTTATTGGACAGGGCTTTCTCTGGGGCCAACGTCCTGACTTTC.

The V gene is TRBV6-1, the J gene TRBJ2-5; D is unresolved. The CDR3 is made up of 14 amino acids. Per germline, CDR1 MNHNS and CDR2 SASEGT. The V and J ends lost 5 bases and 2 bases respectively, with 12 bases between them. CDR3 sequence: CASSSLDGQETQYF. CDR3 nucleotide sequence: TGTGCCAGCAGTTCCCTAGACGGGCAAGAGACCCAGTACTTC.

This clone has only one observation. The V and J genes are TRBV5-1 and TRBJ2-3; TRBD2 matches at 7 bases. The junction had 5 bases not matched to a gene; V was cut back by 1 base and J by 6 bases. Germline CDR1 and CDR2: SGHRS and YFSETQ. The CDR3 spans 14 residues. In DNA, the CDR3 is TGCGCCAGCAGCTTGATCAGCGGGGTTGATACGCAGTATTTT. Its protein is CASSLISGVDTQYF. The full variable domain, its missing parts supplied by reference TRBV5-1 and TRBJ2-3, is KAGVTQTPRYLIKTRGQQVTLSCSPISGHRSVSWYQQTPGQGLQFLFEYFSETQRNKGNFPGRFSGRQFSNSRSEMNVSTLELGDSALYLCASSLISGVDTQYFGPGTRLTVL.

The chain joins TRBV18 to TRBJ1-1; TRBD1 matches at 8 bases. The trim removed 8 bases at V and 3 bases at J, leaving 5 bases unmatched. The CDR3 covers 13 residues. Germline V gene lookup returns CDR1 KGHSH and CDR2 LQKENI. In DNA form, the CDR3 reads TGTGCCAGCAAACAGGGGGTGGACACTGAAGCTTTCTTT. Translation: CASKQGVDTEAFF. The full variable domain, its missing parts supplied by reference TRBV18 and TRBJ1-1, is NAGVMQNPRHLVRRRGQEARLRCSPMKGHSHVYWYRQLPEEGLKFMVYLQKENIIDESGMPKERFSAEFPKEGPSILRIQQVVRGDSAAYFCASKQGVDTEAFFGQGTRLTVV.

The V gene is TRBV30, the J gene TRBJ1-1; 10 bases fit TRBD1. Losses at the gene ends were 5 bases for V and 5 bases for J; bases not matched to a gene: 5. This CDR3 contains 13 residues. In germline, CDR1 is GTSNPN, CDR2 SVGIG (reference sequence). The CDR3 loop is CAWARQGATEAFF. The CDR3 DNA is TGTGCCTGGGCCCGACAGGGGGCGACTGAAGCTTTCTTT. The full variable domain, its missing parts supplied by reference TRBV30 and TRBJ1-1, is SQTIHQWPATLVQPVGSPLSLECTVEGTSNPNLYWYRQAAGRGLQLLFYSVGIGQISSEVPQNLSASRPQDRQFILSSKKLLLSDSGFYLCAWARQGATEAFFGQGTRLTVV.

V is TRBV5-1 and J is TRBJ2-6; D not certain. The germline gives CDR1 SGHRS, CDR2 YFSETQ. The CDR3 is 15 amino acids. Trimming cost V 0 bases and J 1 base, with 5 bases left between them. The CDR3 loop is CASSLDNSGANVLTF. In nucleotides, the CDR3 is TGCGCCAGCAGCTTGGACAATTCTGGGGCCAACGTCCTGACTTTC.

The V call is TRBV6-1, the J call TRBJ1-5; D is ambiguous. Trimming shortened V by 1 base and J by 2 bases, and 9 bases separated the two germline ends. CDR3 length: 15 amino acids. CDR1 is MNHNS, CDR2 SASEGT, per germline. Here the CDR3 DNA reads TGTGCCAGCAGTGAAGATGCAGGCGGCAATCAGCCCCAGCATTTT. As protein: CASSEDAGGNQPQHF.

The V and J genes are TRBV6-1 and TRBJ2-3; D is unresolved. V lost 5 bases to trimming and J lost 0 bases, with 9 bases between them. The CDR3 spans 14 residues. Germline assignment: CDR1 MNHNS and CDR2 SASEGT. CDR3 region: CASSQTPSTDTQYF. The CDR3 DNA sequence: TGTGCCAGCAGTCAAACACCTAGCACAGATACGCAGTATTTT.

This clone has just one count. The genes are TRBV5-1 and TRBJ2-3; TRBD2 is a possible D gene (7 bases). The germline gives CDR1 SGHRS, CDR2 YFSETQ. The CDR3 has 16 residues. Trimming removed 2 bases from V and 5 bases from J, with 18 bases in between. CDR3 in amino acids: CASSLGAGAWGDTQYF. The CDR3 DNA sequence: TGCGCCAGCAGCTTAGGTGCGGGGGCCTGGGGAGATACGCAGTATTTT.

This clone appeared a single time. The CDR3, as DNA: TGTGCCAGCAGCCTGTACGAGGGTGGCTACACCTTC. Protein sequence: CASSLYEGGYTF. The rearrangement links TRBV11-2 to TRBJ1-2; D not resolved. The CDR3 covers 12 residues. Germline V CDR1 and CDR2: SGHAT, FQNNGV. V lost 5 bases, J lost 7 bases, and 11 bases lay in between.

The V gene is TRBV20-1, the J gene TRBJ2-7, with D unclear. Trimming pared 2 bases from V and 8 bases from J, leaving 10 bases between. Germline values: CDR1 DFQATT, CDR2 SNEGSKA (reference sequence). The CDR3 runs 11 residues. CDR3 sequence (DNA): TGCAGTGCTAGACTTAGTCCGAAGCAGTACTTC. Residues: CSARLSPKQYF.

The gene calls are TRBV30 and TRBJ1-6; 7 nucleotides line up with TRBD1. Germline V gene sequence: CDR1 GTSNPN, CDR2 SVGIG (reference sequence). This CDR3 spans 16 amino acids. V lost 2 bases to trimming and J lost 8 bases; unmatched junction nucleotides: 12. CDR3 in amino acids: CAWSLGGARIDSPLHF. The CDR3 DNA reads TGTGCCTGGAGTTTAGGGGGCGCTAGGATAGATTCACCCCTCCACTTT.

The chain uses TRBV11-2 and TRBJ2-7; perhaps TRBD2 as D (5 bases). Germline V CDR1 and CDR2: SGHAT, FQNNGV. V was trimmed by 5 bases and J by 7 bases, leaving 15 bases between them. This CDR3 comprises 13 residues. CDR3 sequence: CASSLDLALEQYF. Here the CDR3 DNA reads TGTGCCAGCAGCCTGGACTTGGCCTTGGAGCAGTACTTC.

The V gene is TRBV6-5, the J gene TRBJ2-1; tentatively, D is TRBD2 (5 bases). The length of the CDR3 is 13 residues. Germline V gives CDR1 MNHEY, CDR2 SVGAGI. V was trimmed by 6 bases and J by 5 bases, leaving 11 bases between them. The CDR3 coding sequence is TGTGCCAGCAGCCCCGGGATCCACAATGAGCAGTTCTTC. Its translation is CASSPGIHNEQFF.

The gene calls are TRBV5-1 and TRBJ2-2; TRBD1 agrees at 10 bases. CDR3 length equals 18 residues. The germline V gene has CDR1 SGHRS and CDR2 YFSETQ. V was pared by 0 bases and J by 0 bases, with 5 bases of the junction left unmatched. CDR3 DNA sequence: TGCGCCAGCAGCTTGGGACGGGGGACAGGGGCGAACACCGGGGAGCTGTTTTTT. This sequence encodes CASSLGRGTGANTGELFF.

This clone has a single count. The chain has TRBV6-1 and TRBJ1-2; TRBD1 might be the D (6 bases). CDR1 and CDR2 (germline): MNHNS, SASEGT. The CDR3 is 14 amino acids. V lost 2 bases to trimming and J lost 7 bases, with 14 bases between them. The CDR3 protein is CASSEHSGASGYTF. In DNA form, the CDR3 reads TGTGCCAGCAGTGAACACTCAGGGGCGAGTGGCTACACCTTC.

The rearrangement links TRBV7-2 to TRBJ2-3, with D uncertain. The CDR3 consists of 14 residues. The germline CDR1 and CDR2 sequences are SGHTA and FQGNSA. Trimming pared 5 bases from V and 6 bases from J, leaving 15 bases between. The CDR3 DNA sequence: TGTGCCAGCAGCGCCACCTCGAGCGAGGATACGCAGTATTTT. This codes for CASSATSSEDTQYF.

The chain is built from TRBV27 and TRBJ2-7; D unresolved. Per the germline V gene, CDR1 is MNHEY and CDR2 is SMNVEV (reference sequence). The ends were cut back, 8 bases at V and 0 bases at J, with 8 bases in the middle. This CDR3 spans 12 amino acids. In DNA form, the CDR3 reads TGTGCCAGCCGGAGCCCCTCCTACGAGCAGTACTTC. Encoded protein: CASRSPSYEQYF.

The CDR3 is CASSRQGAYEQYF. The CDR3 coding sequence is TGTGCCAGCAGCAGGCAGGGCGCCTACGAGCAGTACTTC. V usage is TRBV7-2 and J usage is TRBJ2-7, with a weak D call TRBD1 (5 bases). This CDR3 spans 13 amino acids. Trimming cost V 5 bases and J 2 bases, with 10 bases left between them. Germline V gene data show CDR1 as SGHTA and CDR2 as FQGNSA.

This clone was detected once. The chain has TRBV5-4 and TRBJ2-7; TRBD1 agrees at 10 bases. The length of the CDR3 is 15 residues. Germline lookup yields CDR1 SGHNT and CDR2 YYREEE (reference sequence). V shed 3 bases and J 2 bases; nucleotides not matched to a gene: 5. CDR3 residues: CASSSSGTGAYEQYF. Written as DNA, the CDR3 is TGTGCCAGCAGCTCATCCGGGACAGGGGCCTACGAGCAGTACTTC.

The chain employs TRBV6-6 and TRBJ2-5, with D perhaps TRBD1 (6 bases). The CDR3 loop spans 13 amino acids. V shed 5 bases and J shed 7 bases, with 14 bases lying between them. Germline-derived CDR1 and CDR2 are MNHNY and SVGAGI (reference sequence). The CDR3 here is CASSNTGSGTQYF. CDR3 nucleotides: TGTGCCAGCAGTAACACAGGGTCGGGGACCCAGTACTTC.

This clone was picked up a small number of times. The DNA of the CDR3 is TGTGCCAGCAGTGGACAGGCCCGCTCTGGAAACACCATATATTTT. The encoded protein is CASSGQARSGNTIYF. The chain recombines TRBV2 with TRBJ1-3; possibly TRBD1 for D (6 bases). Between the trimmed V and J ends, which lost 4 bases and 0 bases, there was a span of 10 bases. Germline CDR1 SNHLY, CDR2 FYNNEI. The CDR3 runs 15 residues.

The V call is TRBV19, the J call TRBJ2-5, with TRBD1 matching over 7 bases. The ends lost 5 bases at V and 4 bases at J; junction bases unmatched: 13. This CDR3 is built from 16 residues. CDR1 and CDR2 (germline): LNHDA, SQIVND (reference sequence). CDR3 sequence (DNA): TGTGCCAGTAGTCCCGAACAGGGGATTGGTATAGAGACCCAGTACTTC. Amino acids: CASSPEQGIGIETQYF. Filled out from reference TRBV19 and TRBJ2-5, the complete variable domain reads DGGITQSPKYLFRKEGQNVTLSCEQNLNHDAMYWYRQDPGQGLRLIYYSQIVNDFQKGDIAEGYSVSREKKESFPLTVTSAQKNPTAFYLCASSPEQGIGIETQYFGPGTRLLVL.

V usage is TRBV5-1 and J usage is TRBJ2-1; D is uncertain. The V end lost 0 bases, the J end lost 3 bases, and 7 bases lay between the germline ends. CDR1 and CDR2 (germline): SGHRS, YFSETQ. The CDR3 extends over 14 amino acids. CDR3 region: CASSLELNYNEQFF. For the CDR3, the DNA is TGCGCCAGCAGCTTGGAACTGAACTACAATGAGCAGTTCTTC.

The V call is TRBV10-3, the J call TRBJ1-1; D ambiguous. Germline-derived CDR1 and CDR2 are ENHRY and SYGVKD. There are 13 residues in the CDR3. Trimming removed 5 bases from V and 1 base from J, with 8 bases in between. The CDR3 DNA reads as TGTGCCATCAGTCCTACCCCGAACACTGAAGCTTTCTTT. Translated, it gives CAISPTPNTEAFF.

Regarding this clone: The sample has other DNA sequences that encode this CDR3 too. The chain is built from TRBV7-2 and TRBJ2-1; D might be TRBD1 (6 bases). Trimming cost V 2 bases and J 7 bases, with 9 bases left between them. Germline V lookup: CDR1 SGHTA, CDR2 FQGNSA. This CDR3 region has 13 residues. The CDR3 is CASSLLRGNEQFF. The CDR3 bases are TGTGCCAGCAGCTTACTCAGGGGTAATGAGCAGTTCTTC.

The CDR3 DNA is TGTGCCAGCAGTGATCAAGGACAACCCAACACTGAAGCTTTCTTT. Its protein product is CASSDQGQPNTEAFF. This chain uses TRBV6-1 with TRBJ1-1, with D perhaps TRBD1 (5 bases). This CDR3 spans 15 amino acids. V was trimmed by 3 bases and J by 2 bases, leaving 13 bases between them. Germline V gives CDR1 MNHNS, CDR2 SASEGT.

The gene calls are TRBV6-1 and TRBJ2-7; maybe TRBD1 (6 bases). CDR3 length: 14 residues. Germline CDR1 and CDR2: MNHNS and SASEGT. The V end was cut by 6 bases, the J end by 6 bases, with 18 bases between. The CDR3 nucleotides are TGTGCCAGCAGCCAACAGGGTATCCCGGTCGAGCAGTACTTC. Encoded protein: CASSQQGIPVEQYF.

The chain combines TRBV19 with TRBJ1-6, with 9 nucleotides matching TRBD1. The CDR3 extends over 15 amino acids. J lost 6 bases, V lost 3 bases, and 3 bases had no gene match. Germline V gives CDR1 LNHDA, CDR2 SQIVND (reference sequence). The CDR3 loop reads CASSIQDRGNSPLHF. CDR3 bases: TGTGCCAGTAGTATTCAGGACAGGGGTAATTCACCCCTCCACTTT.